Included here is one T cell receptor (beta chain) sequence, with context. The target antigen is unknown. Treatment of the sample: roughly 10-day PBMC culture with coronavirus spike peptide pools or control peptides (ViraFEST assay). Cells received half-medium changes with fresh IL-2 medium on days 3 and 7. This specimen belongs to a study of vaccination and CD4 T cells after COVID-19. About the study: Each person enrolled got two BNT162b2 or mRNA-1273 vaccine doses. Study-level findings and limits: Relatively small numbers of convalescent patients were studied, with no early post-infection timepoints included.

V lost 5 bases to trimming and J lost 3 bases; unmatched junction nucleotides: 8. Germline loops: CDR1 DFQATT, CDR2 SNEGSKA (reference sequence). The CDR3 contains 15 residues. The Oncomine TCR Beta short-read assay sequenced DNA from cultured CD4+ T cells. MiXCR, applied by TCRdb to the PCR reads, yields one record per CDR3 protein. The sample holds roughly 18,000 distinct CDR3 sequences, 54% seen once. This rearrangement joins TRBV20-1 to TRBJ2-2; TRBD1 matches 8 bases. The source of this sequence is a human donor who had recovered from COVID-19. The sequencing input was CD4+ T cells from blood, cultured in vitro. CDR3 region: CSASPSTGDTGELFF. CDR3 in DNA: TGCAGTGCTTCCCCTTCGACAGGGGACACCGGGGAGCTGTTTTTT.